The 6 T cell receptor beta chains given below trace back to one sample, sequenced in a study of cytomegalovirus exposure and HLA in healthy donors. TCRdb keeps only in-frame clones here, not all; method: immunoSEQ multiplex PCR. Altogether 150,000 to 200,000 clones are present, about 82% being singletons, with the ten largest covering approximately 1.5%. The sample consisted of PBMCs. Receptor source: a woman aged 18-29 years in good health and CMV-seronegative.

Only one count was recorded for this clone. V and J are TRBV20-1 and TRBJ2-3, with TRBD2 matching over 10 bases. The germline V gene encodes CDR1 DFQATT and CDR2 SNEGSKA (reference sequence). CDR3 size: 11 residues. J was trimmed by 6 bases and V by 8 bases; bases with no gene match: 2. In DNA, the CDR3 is TGCAGTAGCGGGGGGGCGGATACGCAGTATTTT. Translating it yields CSSGGADTQYF.

The CDR3: CASSLANGIAEAFF. The CDR3 DNA follows: TGCGCCAGCAGCTTGGCCAACGGGATAGCTGAAGCTTTCTTT. The J gene is TRBJ1-1, the V gene TRBV5-1; D not certain. The CDR3 is made up of 14 amino acids. Germline V CDR1 and CDR2: SGHRS, YFSETQ. V was pared by 0 bases and J by 6 bases, with 12 bases between.

CDR3 sequence reads: CASSGGSEAFF. The CDR3 nucleotides read TGTGCCAGCAGTGGGGGCTCTGAAGCTTTCTTT. This rearrangement joins TRBV2 to TRBJ1-1; D perhaps matches TRBD1 (5 bases). Deletions cut 4 bases from V and 6 bases from J, with 6 bases between. Looked up from germline, CDR1 is SNHLY and CDR2 is FYNNEI. The CDR3 sequence is 11 residues long.

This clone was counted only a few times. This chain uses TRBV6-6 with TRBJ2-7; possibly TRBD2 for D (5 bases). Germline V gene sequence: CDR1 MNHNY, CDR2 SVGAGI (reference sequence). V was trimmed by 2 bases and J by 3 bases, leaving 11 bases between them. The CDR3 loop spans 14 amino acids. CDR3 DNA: TGTGCCAGCAGTTACAAGTCCCGGGGCTACGAGCAGTACTTC. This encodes CASSYKSRGYEQYF.

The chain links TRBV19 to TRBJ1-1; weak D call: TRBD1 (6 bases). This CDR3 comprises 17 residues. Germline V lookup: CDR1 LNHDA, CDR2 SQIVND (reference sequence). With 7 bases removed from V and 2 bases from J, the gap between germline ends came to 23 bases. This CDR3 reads CASNRQGTKKKNTEAFF. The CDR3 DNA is TGTGCCAGTAATAGGCAGGGGACCAAGAAAAAAAACACTGAAGCTTTCTTT.

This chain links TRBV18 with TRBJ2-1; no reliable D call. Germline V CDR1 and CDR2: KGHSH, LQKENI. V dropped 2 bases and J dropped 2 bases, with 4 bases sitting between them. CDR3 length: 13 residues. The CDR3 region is CASSPSAYNEQFF. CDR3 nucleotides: TGTGCCAGCTCACCATCGGCCTACAATGAGCAGTTCTTC.